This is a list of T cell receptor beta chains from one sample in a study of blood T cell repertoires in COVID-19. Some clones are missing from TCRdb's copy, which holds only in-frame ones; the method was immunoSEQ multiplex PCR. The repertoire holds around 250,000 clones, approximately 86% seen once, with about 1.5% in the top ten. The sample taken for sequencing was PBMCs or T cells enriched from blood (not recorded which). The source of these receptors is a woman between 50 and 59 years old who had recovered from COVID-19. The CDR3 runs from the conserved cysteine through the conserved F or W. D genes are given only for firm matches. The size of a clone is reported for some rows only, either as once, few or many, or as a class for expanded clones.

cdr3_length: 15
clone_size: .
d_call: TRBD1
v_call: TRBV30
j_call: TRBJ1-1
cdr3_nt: TGTGCCTGGAGTGTGCTCGGACAGGCGAACACTGAAGCTTTCTTT
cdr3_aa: CAWSVLGQANTEAFF

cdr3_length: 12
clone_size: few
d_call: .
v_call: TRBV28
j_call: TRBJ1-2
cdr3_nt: TGTGCCAGCAAGAGGTCCGGATATGGCTACACCTTC
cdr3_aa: CASKRSGYGYTF

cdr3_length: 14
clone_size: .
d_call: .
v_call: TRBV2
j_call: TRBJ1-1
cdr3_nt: TGTGCCAGCATGGGGGGGCGCCTGAACACTGAAGCTTTCTTT
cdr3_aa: CASMGGRLNTEAFF

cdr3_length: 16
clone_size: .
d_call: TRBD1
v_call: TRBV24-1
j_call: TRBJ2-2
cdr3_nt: TGTGCCACCAGTGCCGTCCGGACAGGGAATATCGGGGAGCTGTTTTTT
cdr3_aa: CATSAVRTGNIGELFF

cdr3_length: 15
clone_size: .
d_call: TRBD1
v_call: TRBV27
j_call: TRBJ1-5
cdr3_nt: TGTGCCAGCAGTTTATACAGGACAGGGACTCAGCCCCAGCATTTT
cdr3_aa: CASSLYRTGTQPQHF

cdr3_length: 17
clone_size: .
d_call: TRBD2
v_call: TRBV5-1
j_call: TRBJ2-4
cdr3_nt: TGCGCCAGCAGCTTGTCTCTAGCGGGAGGATCCGAAAACATTCAGTACTTC
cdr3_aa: CASSLSLAGGSENIQYF

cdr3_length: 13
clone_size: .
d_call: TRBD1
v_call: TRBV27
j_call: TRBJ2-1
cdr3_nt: TGTGCCAGCAGCTTTATCGGGACAGATGAGCAGTTCTTC
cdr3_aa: CASSFIGTDEQFF

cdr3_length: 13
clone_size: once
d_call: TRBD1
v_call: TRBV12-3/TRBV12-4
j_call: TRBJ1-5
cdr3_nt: TGTGCCAGCAGTGGACAGGTCAATCAGCCCCAGCATTTT
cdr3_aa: CASSGQVNQPQHF

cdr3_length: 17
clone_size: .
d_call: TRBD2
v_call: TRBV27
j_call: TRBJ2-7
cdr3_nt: TGTGCCAGCAGTTTCTATCTAGCGGGAGGTTTATCCTACGAGCAGTACTTC
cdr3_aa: CASSFYLAGGLSYEQYF

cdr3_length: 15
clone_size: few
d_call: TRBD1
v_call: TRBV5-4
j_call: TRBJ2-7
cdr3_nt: TGTCCTGATTGGAAGACCGGGACAGGGTACCACGAGCAGTACTTC
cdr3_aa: CPDWKTGTGYHEQYF

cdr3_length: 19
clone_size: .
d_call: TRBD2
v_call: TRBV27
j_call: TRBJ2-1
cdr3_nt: TGTGCCAGCAGTTTATCGGCTAGCGGGAGCCCCCGGCGAAACAATGAGCAGTTCTTC
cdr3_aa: CASSLSASGSPRRNNEQFF

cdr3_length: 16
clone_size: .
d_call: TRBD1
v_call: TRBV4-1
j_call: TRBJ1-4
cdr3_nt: TGCGCCAGCAGCCAAGATTTGACAGGGGGAAGAGAAAAACTGTTTTTT
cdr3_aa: CASSQDLTGGREKLFF

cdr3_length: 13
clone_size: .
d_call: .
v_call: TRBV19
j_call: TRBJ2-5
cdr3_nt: TGTGCCAGTAATGAACAGGGATCAGAGACCCAGTACTTC
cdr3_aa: CASNEQGSETQYF

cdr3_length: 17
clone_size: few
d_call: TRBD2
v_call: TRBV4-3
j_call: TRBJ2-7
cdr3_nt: TGCGCCAGCAGCCCGGGACTAGCGGGAGGTTACTCCTACGAGCAGTACTTC
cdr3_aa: CASSPGLAGGYSYEQYF

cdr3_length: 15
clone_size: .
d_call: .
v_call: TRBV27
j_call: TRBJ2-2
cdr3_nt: TGTGCCAGCAGTCCCTCCTCCGGGTCCACCGGGGAGCTGTTTTTT
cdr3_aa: CASSPSSGSTGELFF

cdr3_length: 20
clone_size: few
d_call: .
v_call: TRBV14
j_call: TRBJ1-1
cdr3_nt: TGTGCCAGCAGCCAAGATCCCGTCGGCTACAGATACTCGATGAACACTGAAGCTTTCTTT
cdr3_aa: CASSQDPVGYRYSMNTEAFF

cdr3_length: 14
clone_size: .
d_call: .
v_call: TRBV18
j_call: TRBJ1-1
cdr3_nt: TGTGCCAGCTCACCAGGTCAGGGTTTCACTGAAGCTTTCTTT
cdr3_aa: CASSPGQGFTEAFF

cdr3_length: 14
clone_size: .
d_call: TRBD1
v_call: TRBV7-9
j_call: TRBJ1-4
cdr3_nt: TGTGCCAGCAGCTCGGGACAGGGGATTGAAAAACTGTTTTTT
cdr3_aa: CASSSGQGIEKLFF

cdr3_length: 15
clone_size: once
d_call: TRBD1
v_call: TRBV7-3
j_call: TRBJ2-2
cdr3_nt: TGTGCCAGCAGTCCCGGGACAGTGAACACCGGGGAGCTGTTTTTT
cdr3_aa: CASSPGTVNTGELFF

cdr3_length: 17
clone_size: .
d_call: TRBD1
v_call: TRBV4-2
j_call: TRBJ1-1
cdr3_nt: TGTGCCAGCAGCCAAGAGCGGGGGGACAGCTCGAACACTGAAGCTTTCTTT
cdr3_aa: CASSQERGDSSNTEAFF

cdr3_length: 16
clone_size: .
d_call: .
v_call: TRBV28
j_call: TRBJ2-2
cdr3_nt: TGTGCCAGCAGTTTAGGGGGACTCCGGGGGACCGGGGAGCTGTTTTTT
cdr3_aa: CASSLGGLRGTGELFF

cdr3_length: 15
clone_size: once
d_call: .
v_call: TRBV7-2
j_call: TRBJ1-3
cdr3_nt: TGTGCCAGCAGCTTAGTTCCAGGGAATGGAAACACCATATATTTT
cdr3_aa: CASSLVPGNGNTIYF

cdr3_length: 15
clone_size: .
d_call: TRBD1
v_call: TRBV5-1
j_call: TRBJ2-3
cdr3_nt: TGCGCCAGCATCGAGACAGGGGATGGCACAGATACGCAGTATTTT
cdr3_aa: CASIETGDGTDTQYF

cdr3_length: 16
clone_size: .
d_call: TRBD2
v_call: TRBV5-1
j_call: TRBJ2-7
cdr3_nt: TGCGCCAGCAGCTATCGGACTAGCGGGGGTCCCTACGAGCAGTACTTC
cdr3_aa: CASSYRTSGGPYEQYF